This TCR beta chain comes out of a study of chemoradiotherapy in HPV16-positive cancers. Across the study: Candidate HPV-specific clones and shared TCR motifs came from two HPV16-positive patients. Points from the study as a whole: Only two HPV16-positive patients supplied the functional HPV-specificity definition.

CDR1 and CDR2 (germline): GTSNPN, SVGIG (reference sequence). CDR3 length: 13 amino acids. The V end was cut by 3 bases, the J end by 8 bases, with 13 bases between. Repertoires were sampled repeatedly during chemoradiotherapy. This clone was observed a few times. The target antigen is unknown. The table came from immunoSEQ multiplex PCR; TCRdb's copy has only in-frame clones and leaves some out. The table lists tens of thousands of clones, roughly 87% of them singletons. The V call is TRBV30, the J call TRBJ1-4; D gene ambiguous. The receptor's source is a human donor with HPV-associated anogenital cancer. The specimen comprised blood, sampled from a patient who underwent chemoradiotherapy. The CDR3 reads CAWRQPEHEKLFF. In nucleotides, the CDR3 is TGTGCCTGGAGACAGCCAGAGCACGAAAAACTGTTTTTT.